Below are 20 T cell receptor beta chains sequenced from a single sample in a study of blood T cells in healthy people across ages. A second PCR of 7 to 11 cycles used a sample-barcoded 5' primer and a J-beta primer mix. TCRdb processed the 5' RACE reads anew with MiXCR; each CDR3 protein has one entry. The sample holds some 1,000,000 distinct CDR3 sequences; roughly 24% are singletons and the top ten take approximately 0.75%. The same sample was also studied in work on T cells of mothers and their children.

The source material was blood. The receptors were gathered from a girl aged 2-10 years in good health.

The gene calls are TRBV28 and TRBJ2-1, with a tentative D call TRBD1 (5 bases). Per the germline V gene, CDR1 is MDHEN and CDR2 is SYDVKM. The CDR3 is made up of 13 amino acids. Deletions cut 5 bases from V and 6 bases from J, with 11 bases between. CDR3: CASSLQDTNEQFF. The CDR3 DNA sequence: TGTGCCAGCAGTCTCCAGGACACCAATGAGCAGTTCTTC.

The sample holds a few counts of this clonotype. The chain carries TRBV4-1 and TRBJ2-7; TRBD1 matches at 10 bases. The CDR3 has 16 residues. The germline CDR1 and CDR2 sequences are MGHRA and YSYEKL. V was pared by 4 bases and J by 3 bases, with 9 bases of the junction left unmatched. CDR3 sequence: CASSPQPGQGFYEQYF. The CDR3 coding sequence is TGCGCCAGCAGCCCTCAACCGGGACAGGGGTTCTACGAGCAGTACTTC.

This clonotype was observed a handful of times. This rearrangement joins TRBV28 to TRBJ2-1; D is ambiguous. The J call is doubtful: the DNA matches TRBJ2-7 better. Germline V gene lookup returns CDR1 MDHEN and CDR2 SYDVKM. This CDR3 is 12 amino acids long. CDR3 region: CASTDGAYEQYF. CDR3 in DNA: TGTGCCAGCACCGATGGGGCCTACGAGCAGTACTTC.

The J gene is TRBJ1-5, the V gene TRBV4-3; D is perhaps TRBD1 (5 bases). The CDR3 sequence is 15 residues long. Germline CDR1 LGHNA, CDR2 YSLEER. Trimming removed 3 bases from V and 7 bases from J, with 16 bases in between. The CDR3 region has the DNA TGCGCCAGCAGCCAGGCCCGGGGGGGTTTGCAGCCCCAGCATTTT. Translation: CASSQARGGLQPQHF.

The chain couples TRBV6-6 to TRBJ2-2; D is perhaps TRBD1 (6 bases). In germline, CDR1 is MNHNY, CDR2 SVGAGI (reference sequence). The CDR3 runs 13 residues. V lost 5 bases and J 6 bases, leaving 10 bases between the germline ends. The CDR3 coding sequence is TGTGCCAGCAGTCGGCAGGGGCCCGGGGAGCTGTTTTTT. This translates into CASSRQGPGELFF.

The V and J genes are TRBV4-1 and TRBJ2-1, with 9 bases that match TRBD1. CDR3 size: 15 residues. Germline values: CDR1 MGHRA, CDR2 YSYEKL. J lost 12 bases, V lost 8 bases, and 17 bases had no gene match. CDR3 nucleotide sequence: TGCGCCAGCTCGGAACAGGGGGCACCAACTGTCGGGCAGTTCTTC. Amino acids: CASSEQGAPTVGQFF.

This chain joins TRBV9 and TRBJ2-7; either TRBD1 or TRBD2 may supply D (6 bases each). This CDR3 spans 15 amino acids. Germline V CDR1 and CDR2: SGDLS, YYNGEE. V shed 0 bases and J shed 0 bases, with 10 bases lying between them. The CDR3 DNA reads TGTGCCAGCAGCGTAGGGGGGGCTATCTCCTACGAGCAGTACTTC. Protein: CASSVGGAISYEQYF.

The genes are TRBV20-1 and TRBJ2-5; TRBD1 aligns across 8 bases. CDR3 length: 14 amino acids. Germline CDR1 DFQATT, CDR2 SNEGSKA (reference sequence). The trim removed 6 bases at V and 4 bases at J, leaving 10 bases unmatched. The CDR3 loop is CSARQGSRRETQYF. In DNA, the CDR3 is TGCAGTGCCCGACAGGGGAGTCGGAGAGAGACCCAGTACTTC.

A note on this clonotype: At one boundary the junction diverges from the germline segment, which might be a read error. The chain carries TRBV20-1 and TRBJ2-7; 8 bases line up with TRBD2. Germline V gene sequence: CDR1 DFQATT, CDR2 SNEGSKA (reference sequence). The CDR3 is 13 residues long. CDR3 amino acids: CSARDRGGYGQYF. CDR3 nucleotides: TGCAGTGCTAGAGATCGGGGGGGCTACGGGCAGTACTTC.

This clonotype was counted once. The V call is TRBV7-9, the J call TRBJ1-2; D ambiguous. Trimming removed 0 bases at V and 4 bases at J, with 9 bases between. The length of the CDR3 is 14 residues. The germline V gene has CDR1 SEHNR and CDR2 FQNEAQ (reference sequence). DNA for the CDR3: TGTGCCAGCAGCTTAGCGGACCTTGGCTATGGCTACACCTTC. As protein: CASSLADLGYGYTF.

The genes are TRBV2 and TRBJ1-2, with D uncertain. The CDR3 is 15 residues long. Germline assignment: CDR1 SNHLY and CDR2 FYNNEI. Between the trimmed V and J ends, which lost 5 bases and 5 bases, there was a span of 18 bases. DNA of the CDR3: TGTGCCAGCAGTTCTGACTCCCCCGGCATATATGGCTACACCTTC. Amino acid sequence: CASSSDSPGIYGYTF.

The rearrangement links TRBV11-2 to TRBJ2-1; 8 bases map to TRBD2. CDR1 and CDR2 from the germline V gene are SGHAT and FQNNGV. J was trimmed by 8 bases and V by 2 bases; bases with no gene match: 14. There are 17 residues in the CDR3. Here the CDR3 DNA reads TGTGCCAGCAGCTTAACGGTGGGGAGCGGGAGTGAGGATGAGCAGTTCTTC. It encodes CASSLTVGSGSEDEQFF. The entire variable domain, with the rest obtained from reference TRBV11-2 and TRBJ2-1, is as follows: EAGVAQSPRYKIIEKRQSVAFWCNPISGHATLYWYQQILGQGPKLLIQFQNNGVVDDSQLPKDRFSAERLKGVDSTLKIQPAKLEDSAVYLCASSLTVGSGSEDEQFFGPGTRLTVL.

V usage is TRBV11-1 and J usage is TRBJ1-1, with D perhaps TRBD1 (5 bases). This CDR3 comprises 14 residues. V lost 3 bases and J lost 4, with 12 bases in between. CDR1 and CDR2 (germline): SGHAT, FQDESV (reference sequence). CDR3 sequence (DNA): TGTGCCAGCAGCTTGTGGGGGGGAAGCACTGAAGCTTTCTTT. Translated, it gives CASSLWGGSTEAFF.

This clonotype occurred many times. The CDR3 DNA reads as TGTGCCAGCAGGAAAAGACAGATCTCCTACGAGCAGTACTTC. This gives the protein CASRKRQISYEQYF. The chain links TRBV2 to TRBJ2-7, with D possibly matching TRBD1 (5 bases). Trimming cost V 6 bases and J 0 bases, with 12 bases left between them. This CDR3 has 14 amino acids. The germline V gene has CDR1 SNHLY and CDR2 FYNNEI.

This clonotype has only a few counts. This chain uses TRBV29-1 with TRBJ2-7; possible D gene TRBD1, 5 bases. The CDR3 sequence is 13 residues long. Germline-derived CDR1 and CDR2 are SQVTM and ANQGSEA. The CDR3, as DNA: TGCAGTGCATCTGACAGCTTGACCTACGAGCAGTACTTC. As protein: CSASDSLTYEQYF.

V and J are TRBV27 and TRBJ1-5; no definite D call. The V end was cut by 2 bases, the J end by 5 bases, with 7 bases between. The CDR3 spans 13 residues. CDR1 and CDR2 (germline): MNHEY, SMNVEV (reference sequence). CDR3 DNA sequence: TGTGCCAGCAGTTTAGGGCGCTATCAGCCCCAGCATTTT. Translated, it gives CASSLGRYQPQHF.

The V call is TRBV7-9, the J call TRBJ2-5, with 9 bases that match TRBD2. Gene TRBJ2-1 matches the end of the DNA better, so the J call may be wrong. Looked up from germline, CDR1 is SEHNR and CDR2 is FQNEAQ (reference sequence). The CDR3 totals 14 residues. In DNA, the CDR3 is TGTGCCAGCAGCTCCGGGGGACTAGCTTCTGAGCAGTTCTTC. Translating it yields CASSSGGLASEQFF.

This clonotype was detected only a few times. The J gene is TRBJ2-7, the V gene TRBV6-1; no clear D gene. Germline V gene lookup returns CDR1 MNHNS and CDR2 SASEGT. This CDR3 spans 15 amino acids. The V gene lost 3 bases and the J gene lost 6 bases, with 18 bases spanning the gap. The CDR3 protein is CASSDASGPLREQYF. The CDR3 DNA follows: TGTGCCAGCAGTGATGCCTCGGGCCCATTACGCGAGCAGTACTTC.

This clonotype was observed a handful of times. V and J are TRBV20-1 and TRBJ1-1; D remains ambiguous. V lost 3 bases and J 6 bases, leaving 14 bases between the germline ends. CDR3 length: 13 amino acids. CDR1 and CDR2 (germline): DFQATT, SNEGSKA (reference sequence). CDR3 sequence reads: CSASGRVEAEAFF. In DNA form, the CDR3 reads TGCAGTGCTAGTGGCCGGGTGGAAGCTGAAGCTTTCTTT.

The sample holds a few counts of this clonotype. The chain has TRBV7-2 and TRBJ2-5; 8 bases fit TRBD2. The J call is uncertain, as TRBJ2-7 better fits the DNA end. Germline V gives CDR1 SGHTA, CDR2 FQGNSA. This CDR3 spans 15 amino acids. For the CDR3, the DNA is TGTGCCAGCAGCGCTAGCGGGTTGAAGGGGGACGAGCAGTACTTC. Its translation: CASSASGLKGDEQYF.